This passage covers 14 T cell receptor beta chains from one sample sequenced in a study of shared T cell receptors in the human thymus. Using immunoSEQ multiplex PCR, the repertoire was profiled, and TCRdb retains in-frame clones only, with some absent. The repertoire holds some 660,000 clones, around 87% seen once, with 0.0094% in the top ten. These records were also assigned to another study, of human thymus T cells.

Input material: thymocytes. The receptor set was obtained from a boy in the first two years of life with a congenital heart defect.

This clone occurred a few times. CDR3 sequence: CASSPRTEHSPLHF. The CDR3 region has the DNA TGTGCCAGCAGCCCGCGGACAGAGCATTCACCCCTCCACTTT. The chain joins TRBV16 to TRBJ1-6; D may be TRBD1 (6 bases). The CDR3 consists of 14 residues. V shed 4 bases and J shed 8 bases, with 12 bases lying between them. CDR1 is KGHSY, CDR2 FQNENV, per germline.

The genes are TRBV9 and TRBJ2-7, with 7 bases matching TRBD2. The CDR3 totals 13 residues. The V segment lost 2 bases and the J segment 4 bases; nucleotides outside the gene matches: 3. Germline V gene sequence: CDR1 SGDLS, CDR2 YYNGEE. The CDR3 sequence: CASSVGGKYEQYF. The DNA for the CDR3 is TGTGCCAGCAGCGTGGGGGGGAAGTACGAGCAGTACTTC.

J is TRBJ1-2 and V is TRBV10-3; D unclear. Germline lookup yields CDR1 ENHRY and CDR2 SYGVKD. Trimming cost V 3 bases and J 1 base, with 6 bases left between them. The CDR3 extends over 13 amino acids. DNA for the CDR3: TGTGCCATCAGTGATAACGGTAACTATGGCTACACCTTC. Amino acid sequence: CAISDNGNYGYTF.

The chain employs TRBV5-8 and TRBJ2-1; 9 bases are shared with TRBD2. Trimming cost V 2 bases and J 9 bases; bases outside gene matches: 21. The germline CDR1 and CDR2 sequences are SGHTS and YDEGEE. This CDR3 is 19 amino acids long. The CDR3 spells CASSLTFDLAGVPDSEQFF. CDR3 nucleotide sequence: TGTGCCAGCAGCTTAACCTTTGACTTAGCGGGAGTTCCTGACAGTGAGCAGTTCTTC.

CDR3 bases: TGTGCCAGCAGCCCACCCGACAGGGGGAATTCACCCCTCCACTTT. Protein: CASSPPDRGNSPLHF. This chain uses TRBV7-9 with TRBJ1-6, with 9 bases lining up with TRBD1. The CDR3 length is 15 residues. Germline CDR1 is SEHNR and CDR2 is FQNEAQ (reference sequence). V was pared by 5 bases and J by 7 bases, with 6 bases of the junction left unmatched.

CDR3 residues: CASNSPRDSGETQYF. The CDR3 bases are TGTGCCAGCAACTCTCCCCGGGACAGTGGGGAGACCCAGTACTTC. The rearrangement joins TRBV6-6 to TRBJ2-5, with 7 bases identical to TRBD1. This CDR3 is 15 amino acids long. Trimming cost V 7 bases and J 5 bases; bases outside gene matches: 13. CDR1 MNHNY and CDR2 SVGAGI come from the germline V gene (reference sequence).

This clone appeared once. The V and J genes are TRBV28 and TRBJ2-1, with TRBD1 matching 7 bases. Germline CDR1 is MDHEN and CDR2 is SYDVKM. With V trimmed by 5 bases and J by 5 bases, 21 bases remained unmatched. The CDR3 spans 19 residues. The CDR3 loop is CASSTHRQGPSLLNNEQFF. For the CDR3, the DNA is TGTGCCAGCAGTACCCATAGACAGGGTCCCTCGCTCCTCAACAATGAGCAGTTCTTC.

The genes are TRBV27 and TRBJ2-7; D perhaps matches TRBD2 (5 bases). In germline, CDR1 is MNHEY, CDR2 SMNVEV (reference sequence). With 2 bases removed from V and 1 base from J, the gap between germline ends came to 21 bases. The CDR3 length is 18 residues. DNA for the CDR3: TGTGCCAGCAGTTTACGTTTACCACTAGATGCATCGTCCTACGAGCAGTACTTC. It specifies CASSLRLPLDASSYEQYF.

This rearrangement joins TRBV14 to TRBJ2-3; 11 nucleotides agree with TRBD1. The V and J ends lost 0 bases and 3 bases, in that order; junction bases with no gene match: 5. The CDR3 is 17 residues long. The germline V gene has CDR1 SGHDN and CDR2 FVKESK. CDR3 in DNA: TGTGCCAGCAGCCAAGATTTGGACAGGGGGCAAACAGATACGCAGTATTTT. Amino acid sequence: CASSQDLDRGQTDTQYF.

The CDR3 nucleotides are TGTGCCAGCAGCCCCGGGACACGAAGGTGGAATCAGCCCCAGCATTTT. Residues: CASSPGTRRWNQPQHF. The rearrangement links TRBV5-8 to TRBJ1-5, with a tentative D call TRBD1 (6 bases). The germline V gene has CDR1 SGHTS and CDR2 YDEGEE. Trimming shortened V by 4 bases and J by 4 bases, and 18 bases separated the two germline ends. This CDR3 is built from 16 residues.

CDR3 sequence: CASSQFARGRMGTEAFF. The CDR3 nucleotides are TGTGCCAGCAGCCAGTTTGCCAGGGGGCGAATGGGCACTGAAGCTTTCTTT. The chain uses TRBV5-4 and TRBJ1-1; 8 bases map to TRBD1. Germline V gives CDR1 SGHNT, CDR2 YYREEE (reference sequence). V was clipped by 4 bases and J by 4 bases; unmatched bases: 15. The CDR3 consists of 17 residues.

The chain joins TRBV5-1 to TRBJ2-1, with D unresolved. This CDR3 region has 14 residues. Germline V lookup: CDR1 SGHRS, CDR2 YFSETQ. V dropped 7 bases and J dropped 3 bases, with 14 bases sitting between them. The CDR3 loop is CASRSGPIYNEQFF. The DNA for the CDR3 is TGCGCCAGCCGATCGGGTCCCATCTACAATGAGCAGTTCTTC.

This clone has a single count. The chain uses TRBV28 and TRBJ2-7; D may be TRBD2 (6 bases). The CDR3 spans 16 residues. V lost 7 bases and J lost 2, with 21 bases in between. Germline loops: CDR1 MDHEN, CDR2 SYDVKM. CDR3: CASMGLQAGSTYEQYF. The CDR3 DNA reads TGTGCCAGCATGGGACTTCAGGCGGGATCGACCTACGAGCAGTACTTC.

The genes are TRBV11-2 and TRBJ2-3; TRBD1 might be the D (6 bases). The germline V gene has CDR1 SGHAT and CDR2 FQNNGV. The CDR3 runs 14 residues. V was shortened by 4 bases and J by 10 bases, with 18 bases between the two germline ends. The CDR3 reads CASSSRGQLISQYF. CDR3 bases: TGTGCCAGCAGCTCCCGCGGACAGCTTATCTCGCAGTATTTT.